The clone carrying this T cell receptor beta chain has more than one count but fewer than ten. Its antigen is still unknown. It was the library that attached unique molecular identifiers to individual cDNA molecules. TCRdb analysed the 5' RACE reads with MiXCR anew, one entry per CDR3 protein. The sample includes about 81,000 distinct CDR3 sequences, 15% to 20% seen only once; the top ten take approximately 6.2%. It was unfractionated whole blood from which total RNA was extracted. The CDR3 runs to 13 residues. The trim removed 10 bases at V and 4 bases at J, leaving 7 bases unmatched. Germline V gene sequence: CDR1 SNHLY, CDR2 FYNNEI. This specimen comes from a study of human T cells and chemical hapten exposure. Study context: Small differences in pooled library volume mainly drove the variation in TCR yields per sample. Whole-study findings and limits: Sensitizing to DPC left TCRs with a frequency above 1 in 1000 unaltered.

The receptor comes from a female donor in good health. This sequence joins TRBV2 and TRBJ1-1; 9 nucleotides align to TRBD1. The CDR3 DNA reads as TGTGCCAACTCGGGACAGGGCGGCACTGAAGCTTTCTTT. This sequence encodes CANSGQGGTEAFF.